This TCR beta chain was captured in a study of high-grade serous ovarian cancer treatment subgroups. Study summary: On average, roughly 15,000 reads and about 8,100 unique TCR beta rearrangements were obtained per sample.

Germline-derived CDR1 and CDR2 are LNHDA and SQIVND (reference sequence). This CDR3 contains 17 residues. The V gene lost 5 bases and the J gene lost 4 bases, with 23 bases spanning the gap. Measured with immunoSEQ multiplex PCR; TCRdb has only the in-frame clones, and not every one. The data contain 1,500 to 2,000 clones, roughly 70% of them singletons. Study observations and caveats: Repertoire similarity ranged roughly 0.095 to 0.8 between tumors of one patient. TCR clonal relatedness correlated positively with neoantigen level. Spatial context was lost because tumors were sequenced in bulk.

Tumor samples were taken before definitive surgery or chemotherapy. Of note for this clone: Antigen unknown.

Material: tumor tissue. This sequence joins TRBV19 and TRBJ1-2; weak D call: TRBD1 (6 bases). The receptor's source is a human donor with high-grade serous ovarian cancer. CDR3 sequence: CASSPSTGPISGYGYTF. CDR3 DNA: TGTGCCAGTAGTCCATCGACAGGCCCCATATCTGGCTATGGCTACACCTTC.